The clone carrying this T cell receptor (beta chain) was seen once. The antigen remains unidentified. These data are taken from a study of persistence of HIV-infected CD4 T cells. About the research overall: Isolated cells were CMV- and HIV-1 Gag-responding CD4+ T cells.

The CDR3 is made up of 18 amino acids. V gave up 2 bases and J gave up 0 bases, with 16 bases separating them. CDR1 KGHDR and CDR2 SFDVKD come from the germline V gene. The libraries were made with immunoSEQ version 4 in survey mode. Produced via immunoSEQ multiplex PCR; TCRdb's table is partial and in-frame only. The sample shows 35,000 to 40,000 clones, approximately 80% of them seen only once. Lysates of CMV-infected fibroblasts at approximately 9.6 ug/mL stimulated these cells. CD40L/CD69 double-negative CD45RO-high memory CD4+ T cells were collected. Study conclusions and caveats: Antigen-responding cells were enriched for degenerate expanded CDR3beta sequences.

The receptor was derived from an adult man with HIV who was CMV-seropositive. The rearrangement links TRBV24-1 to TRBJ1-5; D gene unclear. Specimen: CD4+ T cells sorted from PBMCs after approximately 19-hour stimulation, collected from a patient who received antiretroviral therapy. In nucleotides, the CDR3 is TGTGCCACCAGTGATTCTCACACGGCTACGCTTAGCAATCAGCCCCAGCATTTT. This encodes CATSDSHTATLSNQPQHF.